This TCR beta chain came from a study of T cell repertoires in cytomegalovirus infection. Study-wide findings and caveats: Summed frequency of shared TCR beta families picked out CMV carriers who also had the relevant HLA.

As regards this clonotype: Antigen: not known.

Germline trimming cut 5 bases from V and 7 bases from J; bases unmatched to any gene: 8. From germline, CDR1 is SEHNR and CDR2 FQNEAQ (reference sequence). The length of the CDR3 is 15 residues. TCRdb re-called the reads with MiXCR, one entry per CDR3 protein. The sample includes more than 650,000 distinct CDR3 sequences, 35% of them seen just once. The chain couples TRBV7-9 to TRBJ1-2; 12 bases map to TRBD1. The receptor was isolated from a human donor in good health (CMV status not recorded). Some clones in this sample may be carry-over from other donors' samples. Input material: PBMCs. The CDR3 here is CASSGGDRGLVGYTF. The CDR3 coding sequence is TGTGCCAGCAGCGGGGGGGACAGGGGGCTGGTTGGCTACACCTTC.